This T cell receptor (beta chain) was sequenced in a study of regulatory T cells in long-lasting Graves disease. Overall study results and limits: Examination was confined to peripheral blood, excluding thyroid tissue. Persistent disease was associated with favored TRBV28 usage and with favored use of TRBJ1-2 and TRBJ2-5. Only a small sample size was used, which may have cut accuracy.

About this clonotype itself: Its antigen is undetermined.

Time point noted: persistent/refractory GD, antithyroid drugs over 5 years with positive TRAb. Construction of the TCR library relied on RNA isolated from PBMCs. Library construction for TCR beta used iRepertoire HTBI primers and Arm-PCR of CDR3 regions. In the original workflow: Sequenced samples collectively carried some 60 TRBV and over 11 TRBJ segments. TCRdb independently ran MiXCR on the multiplex PCR reads; one entry per CDR3 protein. The V and J calls here are based on TCRdb, not the publication. The repertoire includes a few hundred thousand distinct CDR3 sequences, 20% to 25% of them detected once, and roughly a quarter sits in the top ten. The germline V gene encodes CDR1 LNHDA and CDR2 SQIVND (reference sequence). This CDR3 has 15 amino acids. Trimming cost V 6 bases and J 2 bases; bases outside gene matches: 8.

The clonotype originates from a female donor with Graves disease. The starting material was peripheral blood mononuclear cells (PBMCs), obtained when the disease was refractory, from a patient treated with antithyroid drugs. This chain links TRBV19 with TRBJ1-2; 8 bases line up with TRBD1. The CDR3 here is CASRKDRAINYGYTF. CDR3 nucleotides: TGTGCCAGTAGGAAGGACAGGGCAATCAACTATGGCTACACCTTC.